This T cell receptor beta chain is from a study of HIV-infected patients and healthy controls. This clonotype came up many times. Its antigen is not identified. No cell fractionation was done, so the repertoire covers all unsorted peripheral blood T cells. Whole-study findings and limits: Compared with untreated HIV+ repertoires, healthy controls showed roughly threefold more distinct CDR3s and higher Shannon diversity. Significant mean usage differences between HIV-infected patients and controls involved eight alpha and eight beta V genes.

cDNA was made from 400 to 500 ng RNA using alpha and beta constant primers. Each of the alpha and beta chains got its own library through chain-specific third strand synthesis with indices. The SP2 site served as the priming point for second strand synthesis. Two random hexamers, added before amplification and joined, formed each molecule's 12-nucleotide barcode. TCRdb called the 5' RACE reads again in MiXCR, with one record for every CDR3 protein. Of 17,000 or so distinct CDR3 sequences listed, approximately 5.8% are singletons. The CDR3 is made up of 13 amino acids. V lost 5 bases, J lost 7 bases, and 12 bases lay in between. Germline-derived CDR1 and CDR2 are DFQATT and SNEGSKA (reference sequence).

The sample taken for sequencing was blood. This receptor was identified in an adult in good health. The rearrangement uses TRBV20-1 and TRBJ1-6; D remains ambiguous. DNA for the CDR3: TGCAGTGCTCCCAGGACGGAGAATTCACCCCTCCACTTT. It is translated as CSAPRTENSPLHF.